This is a list of T cell receptor beta chains from one sample in a study of cytomegalovirus exposure and HLA in healthy donors. Method: immunoSEQ multiplex PCR; TCRdb's copy keeps in-frame clones and lacks some. The table shows more than 90,000 clones, with roughly 80% occurring only once. Sequencing used PBMCs. These receptor sequences come from a young man in good health and CMV-seropositive. Each CDR3 is given with its conserved first and last residue. The D gene is left open where the match is weak. Clone size is stated in some rows and not others, as once, few, many or a class when expanded.

d_gene: NA
abundance: NA
j_gene: TRBJ2-5
v_gene: TRBV30
len: 13
CDR3aa: CAWSASEQETQYF
CDR3nt: TGTGCCTGGAGTGCCTCAGAACAAGAGACCCAGTACTTC

d_gene: NA
abundance: few
j_gene: TRBJ1-1
v_gene: TRBV5-5
len: 15
CDR3aa: CASSLGGLWNTEAFF
CDR3nt: TGTGCCAGCAGCTTGGGGGGACTTTGGAACACTGAAGCTTTCTTT

d_gene: NA
abundance: NA
j_gene: TRBJ1-2
v_gene: TRBV5-1
len: 14
CDR3aa: CASSLTEMNYGYTF
CDR3nt: TGCGCCAGCAGCTTGACAGAGATGAACTATGGCTACACCTTC

d_gene: NA
abundance: NA
j_gene: TRBJ2-3
v_gene: TRBV6-1
len: 14
CDR3aa: CASSEASVTDTQYF
CDR3nt: TGTGCCAGCAGTGAGGCGAGCGTCACAGATACGCAGTATTTT

d_gene: TRBD1
abundance: NA
j_gene: TRBJ1-5
v_gene: TRBV2
len: 20
CDR3aa: CASSELRWDRGSSSNQPQHF
CDR3nt: TGTGCCAGCAGTGAATTAAGGTGGGACAGGGGATCTTCGAGCAATCAGCCCCAGCATTTT

d_gene: TRBD1
abundance: NA
j_gene: TRBJ1-2
v_gene: TRBV6-5
len: 15
CDR3aa: CASSPQDRLGMGYTF
CDR3nt: TGTGCCAGCAGTCCTCAGGACAGGCTCGGTATGGGCTACACCTTC

d_gene: TRBD1
abundance: NA
j_gene: TRBJ2-7
v_gene: TRBV27
len: 14
CDR3aa: CASIGTGGSYEQYF
CDR3nt: TGTGCCAGCATTGGTACAGGGGGCTCCTACGAGCAGTACTTC

d_gene: TRBD2
abundance: NA
j_gene: TRBJ2-1
v_gene: TRBV5-6
len: 15
CDR3aa: CASSLALAVYNEQFF
CDR3nt: TGTGCCAGCAGCTTGGCTCTAGCGGTTTACAATGAGCAGTTCTTC

d_gene: NA
abundance: NA
j_gene: TRBJ2-1
v_gene: TRBV6-5
len: 15
CDR3aa: CASTPPGGQGNEQFF
CDR3nt: TGTGCCAGCACCCCCCCCGGGGGTCAGGGCAATGAGCAGTTCTTC

d_gene: NA
abundance: NA
j_gene: TRBJ1-6
v_gene: TRBV28
len: 14
CDR3aa: CASSHGGQYSPLHF
CDR3nt: TGTGCCAGCAGTCACGGGGGGCAATATTCACCCCTCCACTTT

d_gene: NA
abundance: NA
j_gene: TRBJ1-4
v_gene: TRBV14
len: 12
CDR3aa: CASSHSNEKLFF
CDR3nt: TGTGCCAGCAGCCACAGTAATGAAAAACTGTTTTTT

d_gene: TRBD2
abundance: NA
j_gene: TRBJ2-5
v_gene: TRBV11-3
len: 13
CDR3aa: CASSSLAGETQYF
CDR3nt: TGTGCCAGCAGCTCTCTAGCGGGAGAGACCCAGTACTTC

d_gene: NA
abundance: NA
j_gene: TRBJ2-3
v_gene: TRBV2
len: 12
CDR3aa: CASSIGGDTQYF
CDR3nt: TGTGCCAGCAGTATCGGTGGAGATACGCAGTATTTT

d_gene: NA
abundance: NA
j_gene: TRBJ1-5
v_gene: TRBV5-1
len: 15
CDR3aa: CASSPGAVSNQPQHF
CDR3nt: TGCGCCAGCAGCCCTGGGGCGGTTAGCAATCAGCCCCAGCATTTT

d_gene: TRBD2
abundance: NA
j_gene: TRBJ2-7
v_gene: TRBV5-1
len: 17
CDR3aa: CASSYGGGKEFSYEQYF
CDR3nt: TGCGCCAGCAGCTACGGGGGGGGCAAAGAGTTCTCCTACGAGCAGTACTTC

d_gene: NA
abundance: NA
j_gene: TRBJ2-1
v_gene: TRBV27
len: 17
CDR3aa: CASSLPLGGSPYNEQFF
CDR3nt: TGTGCCAGCAGTTTACCCCTCGGAGGGTCGCCCTACAATGAGCAGTTCTTC

d_gene: NA
abundance: NA
j_gene: TRBJ1-5
v_gene: TRBV6-6
len: 14
CDR3aa: CASSLSGLGQPQHF
CDR3nt: TGTGCCAGCAGTTTGTCGGGGTTGGGGCAGCCCCAGCATTTT

d_gene: NA
abundance: NA
j_gene: TRBJ2-3
v_gene: TRBV10-2
len: 13
CDR3aa: CASRQGSTDTQYF
CDR3nt: TGCGCCAGCAGGCAGGGTAGCACAGATACGCAGTATTTT

d_gene: TRBD1
abundance: NA
j_gene: TRBJ1-2
v_gene: TRBV6-4
len: 13
CDR3aa: CASSAAGQGTVIF
CDR3nt: TGTGCCAGCAGTGCCGCGGGACAGGGAACCGTCATTTTC

d_gene: TRBD1
abundance: NA
j_gene: TRBJ2-6
v_gene: TRBV5-4
len: 15
CDR3aa: CASSRDSSGANVLTF
CDR3nt: TGTGCCAGCAGCCGGGACAGCAGCGGGGCCAACGTCCTGACTTTC

d_gene: NA
abundance: NA
j_gene: TRBJ2-1
v_gene: TRBV2
len: 10
CDR3aa: CAQGDYYLIF
CDR3nt: TGTGCACAAGGCGACTATTACTTGATCTTC

d_gene: NA
abundance: NA
j_gene: TRBJ1-4
v_gene: TRBV7-9
len: 14
CDR3aa: CASSYQGNREKLFF
CDR3nt: TGTGCCAGCAGTTATCAGGGGAATCGCGAAAAACTGTTTTTT

d_gene: NA
abundance: once
j_gene: TRBJ1-5
v_gene: TRBV2
len: 13
CDR3aa: CASSGETGQPQHF
CDR3nt: TGTGCCAGCAGTGGGGAAACGGGACAGCCCCAGCATTTT

d_gene: TRBD1
abundance: NA
j_gene: TRBJ2-7
v_gene: TRBV7-8
len: 16
CDR3aa: CASSLAATGGAHEQYF
CDR3nt: TGTGCCAGCAGCTTAGCCGCGACAGGGGGCGCCCACGAGCAGTACTTC

d_gene: NA
abundance: NA
j_gene: TRBJ1-6
v_gene: TRBV7-2
len: 12
CDR3aa: CASSPDTAPLHF
CDR3nt: TGTGCCAGCAGCCCTGACACTGCACCCCTCCACTTT

d_gene: NA
abundance: NA
j_gene: TRBJ2-1
v_gene: TRBV20-1
len: 11
CDR3aa: CSALIDFEQFF
CDR3nt: TGCAGTGCTCTAATTGATTTTGAGCAGTTCTTC

d_gene: TRBD1
abundance: NA
j_gene: TRBJ2-3
v_gene: TRBV2
len: 15
CDR3aa: CASSGQGVLTDTQYF
CDR3nt: TGTGCCAGCAGTGGCCAGGGGGTCCTCACAGATACGCAGTATTTT

d_gene: NA
abundance: NA
j_gene: TRBJ2-7
v_gene: TRBV27
len: 17
CDR3aa: CASSLSKQRVGFYEQYF
CDR3nt: TGTGCCAGCAGTTTATCCAAGCAACGGGTAGGTTTCTACGAGCAGTACTTC

d_gene: TRBD1
abundance: NA
j_gene: TRBJ2-1
v_gene: TRBV6-1
len: 14
CDR3aa: CASTGTGGGYEQFF
CDR3nt: TGTGCCAGCACCGGGACAGGGGGCGGCTATGAGCAGTTCTTC

d_gene: NA
abundance: NA
j_gene: TRBJ2-1
v_gene: TRBV7-9
len: 15
CDR3aa: CASSQRKGPYNEQFF
CDR3nt: TGTGCCAGCAGCCAAAGAAAGGGGCCGTACAATGAGCAGTTCTTC

d_gene: NA
abundance: once
j_gene: TRBJ2-3
v_gene: TRBV5-1
len: 15
CDR3aa: CASSLERIDTDTQYF
CDR3nt: TGCGCCAGCAGCTTGGAGAGAATCGATACAGATACGCAGTATTTT

d_gene: TRBD1
abundance: once
j_gene: TRBJ2-7
v_gene: TRBV11-2
len: 13
CDR3aa: CASSRDRADEQYF
CDR3nt: TGTGCCAGCAGCCGGGACAGGGCTGACGAGCAGTACTTC

d_gene: TRBD1
abundance: NA
j_gene: TRBJ1-6
v_gene: TRBV28
len: 16
CDR3aa: CASTAIKTDRDSPLHF
CDR3nt: TGTGCCAGCACCGCTATAAAAACGGACAGGGATTCACCCCTCCACTTT

d_gene: NA
abundance: NA
j_gene: TRBJ1-6
v_gene: TRBV6-6
len: 16
CDR3aa: CASSRRDTVYNSPLHF
CDR3nt: TGTGCCAGCAGTCGCCGGGACACGGTTTATAATTCACCCCTCCACTTT

d_gene: TRBD1
abundance: once
j_gene: TRBJ1-4
v_gene: TRBV19
len: 14
CDR3aa: CASSRTGGDEKLFF
CDR3nt: TGTGCCAGTAGCCGGACAGGGGGGGATGAAAAACTGTTTTTT

d_gene: TRBD1
abundance: NA
j_gene: TRBJ2-2
v_gene: TRBV6-5
len: 15
CDR3aa: CASSPDRGVTGELFF
CDR3nt: TGTGCCAGCAGCCCGGACAGGGGGGTCACCGGGGAGCTGTTTTTT

d_gene: TRBD1
abundance: NA
j_gene: TRBJ1-1
v_gene: TRBV7-9
len: 17
CDR3aa: CASSPQQTTGEGTEAFF
CDR3nt: TGTGCCAGCAGCCCCCAACAAACGACAGGGGAGGGCACTGAAGCTTTCTTT

d_gene: TRBD2
abundance: NA
j_gene: TRBJ2-7
v_gene: TRBV10-3
len: 14
CDR3aa: CAISLLAGASEQYF
CDR3nt: TGTGCCATCAGTCTTCTAGCGGGGGCCTCCGAGCAGTACTTC

d_gene: TRBD1
abundance: NA
j_gene: TRBJ2-7
v_gene: TRBV5-4
len: 13
CDR3aa: CASSLGQGLEQYF
CDR3nt: TGTGCCAGCAGCTTAGGACAGGGTCTCGAGCAGTACTTC

d_gene: TRBD2
abundance: NA
j_gene: TRBJ2-3
v_gene: TRBV18
len: 15
CDR3aa: CASSPGRGSTDTQYF
CDR3nt: TGTGCCAGCTCACCAGGGCGGGGGAGCACAGATACGCAGTATTTT

d_gene: NA
abundance: NA
j_gene: TRBJ1-1
v_gene: TRBV6-5
len: 13
CDR3aa: CASSWGGQTEAFF
CDR3nt: TGTGCCAGCAGTTGGGGTGGACAGACTGAAGCTTTCTTT

d_gene: NA
abundance: NA
j_gene: TRBJ1-2
v_gene: TRBV2
len: 18
CDR3aa: CASRPRRGATEFNYGYTF
CDR3nt: TGTGCCAGCCGCCCTCGAAGGGGCGCGACAGAGTTTAACTATGGCTACACCTTC

d_gene: NA
abundance: NA
j_gene: TRBJ1-1
v_gene: TRBV9
len: 15
CDR3aa: CASSVSGLAGTEAFF
CDR3nt: TGTGCCAGCAGCGTCTCGGGACTCGCAGGGACTGAAGCTTTCTTT

d_gene: TRBD1
abundance: NA
j_gene: TRBJ1-2
v_gene: TRBV30
len: 14
CDR3aa: CAGGTGGFNYGYTF
CDR3nt: TGTGCTGGGGGGACAGGAGGGTTCAACTATGGCTACACCTTC

d_gene: NA
abundance: NA
j_gene: TRBJ2-1
v_gene: TRBV10-3
len: 12
CDR3aa: CAISESTQGWFF
CDR3nt: TGTGCCATCAGTGAGTCGACACAGGGCTGGTTCTTC

d_gene: TRBD2
abundance: few
j_gene: TRBJ2-5
v_gene: TRBV2
len: 15
CDR3aa: CASSEERAGGETQYF
CDR3nt: TGTGCCAGCAGTGAGGAAAGAGCCGGGGGGGAGACCCAGTACTTC

d_gene: NA
abundance: NA
j_gene: TRBJ1-1
v_gene: TRBV5-4
len: 16
CDR3aa: CASSPVYGPMNTEAFF
CDR3nt: TGTGCCAGCAGCCCGGTTTATGGGCCGATGAACACTGAAGCTTTCTTT

d_gene: NA
abundance: few
j_gene: TRBJ2-6
v_gene: TRBV19
len: 18
CDR3aa: CASSIVGWAGTGANVLTF
CDR3nt: TGTGCCAGTAGTATAGTAGGTTGGGCTGGCACTGGGGCCAACGTCCTGACTTTC

d_gene: TRBD2
abundance: NA
j_gene: TRBJ2-1
v_gene: TRBV29-1
len: 14
CDR3aa: CSVGTAGGRNEQFF
CDR3nt: TGCAGCGTAGGTACAGCGGGAGGTAGAAATGAGCAGTTCTTC

d_gene: NA
abundance: NA
j_gene: TRBJ1-1
v_gene: TRBV5-1
len: 14
CDR3aa: CASSSSQVNTEAFF
CDR3nt: TGCGCCAGCAGCTCCTCACAGGTTAACACTGAAGCTTTCTTT

d_gene: TRBD1
abundance: NA
j_gene: TRBJ1-2
v_gene: TRBV7-2
len: 15
CDR3aa: CASSQTPGTGYGYTF
CDR3nt: TGTGCCAGCAGCCAAACCCCCGGGACAGGCTATGGCTACACCTTC

d_gene: NA
abundance: NA
j_gene: TRBJ2-2
v_gene: TRBV25-1
len: 16
CDR3aa: CASSDLSDSDTGELFF
CDR3nt: TGTGCCAGCAGTGACTTGTCGGACAGTGACACCGGGGAGCTGTTTTTT

d_gene: TRBD1
abundance: NA
j_gene: TRBJ2-1
v_gene: TRBV4-2
len: 15
CDR3aa: CASSQDRGSYNEQFF
CDR3nt: TGTGCCAGCAGCCAAGACAGGGGGTCCTACAATGAGCAGTTCTTC